One sample yielded the 25 T cell receptor beta chains listed below, sequenced in a study of response to subunit inactivated influenza vaccine. TCRdb reprocessed the RT-PCR reads with MiXCR, giving one entry per CDR3 protein. The top ten clones hold 26% of a sample with roughly 190,000 distinct CDR3 sequences, about an eighth of them seen once. The material was CD8+ T cells sorted from PBMCs, obtained 5 to 6 days after vaccination. The receptors were sampled from a man between 45 and 60 years old who received an inactivated influenza vaccine.

A few counts support this clonotype. CDR3 residues: CASSLRQLNLGDTQYF. The CDR3 nucleotides read TGTGCCAGCAGCTTGAGGCAGCTGAACTTGGGAGATACGCAGTATTTT. J is TRBJ2-3 and V is TRBV5-6; D call uncertain. Trimming removed 1 base from V and 5 bases from J, with 17 bases in between. The V gene's germline CDR1 is SGHDT and CDR2 YYEEEE. CDR3 length: 16 residues.

The chain employs TRBV20-1 and TRBJ2-7; D call uncertain. The V end was cut by 0 bases, the J end by 1 base, with 7 bases between. CDR1 and CDR2 (germline): DFQATT, SNEGSKA (reference sequence). The CDR3 is made up of 13 amino acids. CDR3 region: CSARDMASYEQYF. The CDR3 DNA sequence: TGCAGTGCTAGAGATATGGCGTCCTACGAGCAGTACTTC.

This clonotype was recorded a few times. The rearrangement uses TRBV5-1 and TRBJ2-7; 14 nucleotides agree with TRBD2. The CDR3 consists of 16 residues. Trimming took 5 bases from V and 2 from J; bases not matched to a gene: 6. Germline loops: CDR1 SGHRS, CDR2 YFSETQ. DNA for the CDR3: TGCGCCAGCAGAAACGGACTAGCGGGGGGAACCTACGAGCAGTACTTC. This encodes CASRNGLAGGTYEQYF.

The chain is built from TRBV9 and TRBJ1-4; TRBD1 matches 7 bases. Germline CDR1 is SGDLS and CDR2 is YYNGEE. Trimming cost V 0 bases and J 6 bases; bases outside gene matches: 8. The length of the CDR3 is 16 residues. This CDR3 reads CASSVGGGTVDEKLFF. CDR3 coding DNA: TGTGCCAGCAGCGTAGGGGGAGGGACAGTGGATGAAAAACTGTTTTTT.

Only a few counts were recorded for this clonotype. The V gene is TRBV27, the J gene TRBJ1-1, with unresolved D. CDR3 size: 14 residues. Germline V gives CDR1 MNHEY, CDR2 SMNVEV (reference sequence). Trimming stripped 2 bases from V and 1 base from J, with 8 bases between. This chain's CDR3 is CASSLLQTNTEAFF. CDR3 nucleotide sequence: TGTGCCAGCAGTTTACTCCAGACGAACACTGAAGCTTTCTTT.

The rearrangement uses TRBV5-1 and TRBJ2-3; D is possibly TRBD1 or TRBD2 (5 bases each). The V gene lost 4 bases and the J gene lost 3 bases, with 15 bases spanning the gap. CDR1 and CDR2 (germline): SGHRS, YFSETQ. This CDR3 has 15 amino acids. In nucleotides, the CDR3 is TGCGCCAGCAGCCCGGGACGTGGCGAGACAGATACGCAGTATTTT. It encodes CASSPGRGETDTQYF.

This clonotype appeared a few times. The chain carries TRBV3-1 and TRBJ2-7; D remains unclear. The V end was cut by 3 bases, the J end by 5 bases, with 14 bases between. The CDR3 loop spans 14 amino acids. Germline CDR1 reads LGHDT; CDR2 reads YNNKEL (reference sequence). The CDR3 region has the DNA TGTGCCAGCAGCCATTACGGGTATCAGGACGAGCAGTACTTC. Protein sequence: CASSHYGYQDEQYF.

V is TRBV7-3 and J is TRBJ2-1, with D unclear. CDR3 length: 12 amino acids. CDR1 SGHTA and CDR2 FQGTGA come from the germline V gene. The germline V and J ends were trimmed by 5 bases and 9 bases, with 11 bases remaining between them. CDR3 nucleotide sequence: TGTGCCAGCAGCCAGGATAGGAGTGAGCAGTTCTTC. Residues: CASSQDRSEQFF.

CDR3 loop: CASSPAAGAYNEQFF. The CDR3 nucleotides read TGTGCCAGCTCACCAGCGGCGGGAGCGTACAATGAGCAGTTCTTC. This sequence joins TRBV18 and TRBJ2-1, with 7 bases identical to TRBD2. The CDR3 runs to 15 residues. J gave up 4 bases and V 2 bases, and 5 bases lay outside the gene matches. The germline CDR1 and CDR2 sequences are KGHSH and LQKENI.

This clonotype was counted ten times or more. V is TRBV11-2 and J is TRBJ2-7, with D unclear. This CDR3 is built from 13 residues. In germline, CDR1 is SGHAT, CDR2 FQNNGV. Trimming took off 1 base at V and 0 bases at J, with 4 bases between the two ends. CDR3 coding DNA: TGTGCCAGCAGCTTAGCAGTCTCCTACGAGCAGTACTTC. Translated, it gives CASSLAVSYEQYF.

This clonotype was observed many times. The rearrangement joins TRBV5-1 to TRBJ2-7; D is tentatively TRBD1 or TRBD2 (5 bases each). Trimming left V 4 bases short and J 3 bases short, with 14 bases between. Germline-derived CDR1 and CDR2 are SGHRS and YFSETQ. This CDR3 is 14 amino acids long. CDR3 bases: TGCGCCAGCAGCAACCAAGAGGGGATCTACGAGCAGTACTTC. Its translation is CASSNQEGIYEQYF.

This clonotype occurred a few times. The chain recombines TRBV21-1 with TRBJ2-7; the D segment call TRBD2 is taken from the table without a DNA check. TRBV21-1 is given as a pseudogene. The CDR3 extends over 19 amino acids. As DNA, the CDR3 is TGTGCCAGCAGCAAAAGGGGGACTAGCGGGAGGACCCTTCACAGCGAGCAGTACTTC. Protein sequence: CASSKRGTSGRTLHSEQYF.

The V gene is TRBV6-5, the J gene TRBJ2-7, with 10 nucleotides matching TRBD2. CDR3 size: 15 residues. Germline trimming cut 4 bases from V and 3 bases from J; bases unmatched to any gene: 6. Looked up from germline, CDR1 is MNHEY and CDR2 is SVGAGI. This CDR3 is CASSSSGSTFYEQYF. DNA of the CDR3: TGTGCCAGCAGTTCTAGCGGGAGTACTTTCTACGAGCAGTACTTC.

This clonotype was picked up a small number of times. CDR3 amino acids: CSVGGGGAYNEQFF. The CDR3 DNA reads TGCAGCGTTGGTGGCGGGGGTGCCTACAATGAGCAGTTCTTC. This chain links TRBV29-1 with TRBJ2-1; 7 bases match TRBD2. CDR3 length: 14 residues. With V trimmed by 4 bases and J by 2 bases, 5 bases remained unmatched. The germline gives CDR1 SQVTM, CDR2 ANQGSEA.

The chain carries TRBV7-8 and TRBJ2-7; 8 bases align to TRBD2. After removal of 8 bases from V and 0 bases from J, the junction contained 6 bases not matched to a gene. CDR3 length: 14 amino acids. Germline V lookup: CDR1 SGHVS, CDR2 FQNEAQ. Here the CDR3 DNA reads TGTGCCAGCCAGCGGGGGAAATCCTCCTACGAGCAGTACTTC. Protein product: CASQRGKSSYEQYF.

This clonotype was recorded at least ten times. The chain carries TRBV28 and TRBJ2-2; weak D call: TRBD1 (6 bases). V gave up 7 bases and J gave up 6 bases, with 15 bases separating them. In germline, CDR1 is MDHEN, CDR2 SYDVKM. The CDR3 runs to 14 residues. Here the CDR3 reads CASILVGGAGELFF. The CDR3 DNA reads as TGTGCCAGCATCCTAGTAGGGGGAGCCGGGGAGCTGTTTTTT.

The chain uses TRBV27 and TRBJ1-2; 9 nucleotides align to TRBD1. Losses at the gene ends were 5 bases for V and 6 bases for J; bases not matched to a gene: 4. This CDR3 region has 13 residues. Germline V lookup: CDR1 MNHEY, CDR2 SMNVEV (reference sequence). CDR3 amino acids: CASSMGTGNGYTF. In nucleotides, the CDR3 is TGTGCCAGCAGTATGGGGACAGGGAATGGCTACACCTTC.

Many counts were recorded for this clonotype. The chain joins TRBV29-1 to TRBJ2-2; 8 bases match TRBD1. Germline assignment: CDR1 SQVTM and CDR2 ANQGSEA. V was pared by 6 bases and J by 3 bases, with 6 bases of the junction left unmatched. This CDR3 spans 14 amino acids. CDR3 coding DNA: TGCAGCGTGGCCGGGACAGGCTACACCGGGGAGCTGTTTTTT. Encoded protein: CSVAGTGYTGELFF.

This clonotype was detected a few times. The DNA for the CDR3 is TGTGCCAGCAGTTCCCGGGTAGGGGGTCAGCCCCAGCATTTT. Translated, it gives CASSSRVGGQPQHF. The V and J genes are TRBV28 and TRBJ1-5; weak D call: TRBD1 (6 bases). The CDR3 covers 14 residues. V gave up 4 bases and J gave up 6 bases, with 13 bases separating them. Germline V CDR1 and CDR2: MDHEN, SYDVKM.

V usage is TRBV4-3 and J usage is TRBJ1-5, with D possibly TRBD1 on 6 matching bases. V lost 6 bases to trimming and J lost 1 base, with 13 bases between them. Looked up from germline, CDR1 is LGHNA and CDR2 is YSLEER. CDR3 length equals 15 residues. DNA of the CDR3: TGCGCCAGCAGACCAGGGGTGGGGAGCAATCAGCCCCAGCATTTT. Translation: CASRPGVGSNQPQHF.

Ten or more counts support this clonotype. The chain employs TRBV28 and TRBJ2-7; TRBD2 might be the D (5 bases). CDR3 size: 13 residues. V was cut by 7 bases and J by 2 bases, with 12 bases left in between. Germline loops: CDR1 MDHEN, CDR2 SYDVKM. CDR3: CASTLAPTYEQYF. Here the CDR3 DNA reads TGTGCCAGCACCTTAGCGCCCACCTACGAGCAGTACTTC.

V gene TRBV4-1 combines with J gene TRBJ2-1; possibly TRBD2 for D (5 bases). From germline, CDR1 is MGHRA and CDR2 YSYEKL. The CDR3 has 14 residues. Trimming took 0 bases from V and 5 from J, leaving 8 bases between them. The CDR3: CASSQDPGNNEQFF. The DNA of the CDR3 is TGCGCCAGCAGCCAAGATCCGGGGAACAATGAGCAGTTCTTC.

This chain uses TRBV7-9 with TRBJ2-1; unclear D gene. Per the germline V gene, CDR1 is SEHNR and CDR2 is FQNEAQ (reference sequence). Trimming cost V 1 base and J 8 bases, with 6 bases left between them. The CDR3 totals 12 residues. Written as DNA, the CDR3 is TGTGCCAGCAGCTTAGGCCGACATGAGCAGTTCTTC. It encodes CASSLGRHEQFF.

CDR3 residues: CASSLLGFVVPDEQFF. CDR3 DNA: TGTGCCAGCAGTTTATTAGGGTTCGTAGTCCCCGATGAGCAGTTCTTC. The genes are TRBV27 and TRBJ2-1, with D uncertain. Germline CDR1 is MNHEY and CDR2 is SMNVEV (reference sequence). There are 16 residues in the CDR3. Trimming cost V 1 base and J 8 bases, with 18 bases left between them.

This clonotype was observed a handful of times. The rearrangement links TRBV20-1 to TRBJ2-7, with 8 bases identical to TRBD2. Germline lookup yields CDR1 DFQATT and CDR2 SNEGSKA (reference sequence). This CDR3 has 15 residues. V gave up 2 bases and J gave up 0 bases; unmatched junction bases: 6. This CDR3 reads CSARWPGGSSYEQYF. The CDR3 DNA follows: TGCAGTGCTAGATGGCCGGGGGGGAGCTCCTACGAGCAGTACTTC.